This T cell receptor beta chain emerged from a study of cytomegalovirus exposure and HLA in healthy donors. Overall study: Out of a few hundred genotyped donors, about 81% belonged to the Caucasian-associated ancestry cluster. Study findings and constraints: TCR beta sequences reportedly predicted most subjects' HLA-A and HLA-B alleles accurately. DRB1 had the most TCR associations and HLA-C the fewest, a later analysis found, with rates varying by HLA locus.

At the time of sampling, donors were nominally healthy, though unrecorded immune exposures were likely. The PCR ran on 60 Vbeta and 13 Jbeta primers. Profiling relied on immunoSEQ multiplex PCR, and the TCRdb table lists in-frame clones only, not all of them. The data hold about 130,000 clones, with over 75% observed a single time. About this clone itself: Its antigen remains unknown.

CDR1 and CDR2 from the germline V gene are ENHRY and SYGVKD. Trimming cost V 5 bases and J 4 bases; bases outside gene matches: 11. The CDR3 consists of 16 residues. The clonotype was recovered from a man aged 18-30 years in good health and CMV-seropositive. V gene TRBV10-3 combines with J gene TRBJ1-2, with 9 bases aligning to TRBD1. Material: PBMCs. The CDR3 loop reads CAISKEPGQGIYGYTF. CDR3 nucleotide sequence: TGTGCCATCAGTAAAGAACCGGGACAGGGAATCTATGGCTACACCTTC.